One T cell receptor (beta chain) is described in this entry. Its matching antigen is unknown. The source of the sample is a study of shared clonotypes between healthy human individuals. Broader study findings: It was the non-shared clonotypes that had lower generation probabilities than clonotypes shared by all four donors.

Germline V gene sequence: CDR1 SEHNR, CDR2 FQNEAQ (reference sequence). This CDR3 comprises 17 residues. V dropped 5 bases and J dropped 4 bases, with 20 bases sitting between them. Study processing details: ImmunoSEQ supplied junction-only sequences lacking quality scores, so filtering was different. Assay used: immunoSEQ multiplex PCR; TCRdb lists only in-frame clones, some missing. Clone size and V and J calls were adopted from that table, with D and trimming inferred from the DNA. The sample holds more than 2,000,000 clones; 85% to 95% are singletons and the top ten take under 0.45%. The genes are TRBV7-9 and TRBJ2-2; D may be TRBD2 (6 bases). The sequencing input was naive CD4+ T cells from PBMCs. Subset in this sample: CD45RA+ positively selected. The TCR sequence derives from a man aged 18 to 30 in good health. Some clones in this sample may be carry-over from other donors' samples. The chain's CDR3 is CASSRVGGVSGTGELFF. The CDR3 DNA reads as TGTGCCAGCAGCCGAGTCGGCGGGGTTTCTGGCACCGGGGAGCTGTTTTTT.